Here is one T cell receptor (beta chain) with its context. The table lists this clone with a few counts. Its antigen is not yet known. The record has no base qualities; no much larger clone is one base away. These data originate in a study of blood T cell repertoires in COVID-19 (dated by TCRdb to 2019 to 2021). About the study as a whole: Samples covering the acute and convalescent phases of COVID-19 were provided by collaborators in the United States, Italy and Spain. The material from the prospective study consisted of cDNA or gDNA derived from T cells, B-cell-depleted T cells, or PBMCs. The dataset comprised deeply sampled blood TCRbeta repertoires from subjects exposed to, actively infected with, or recovered from COVID-19. A freely available public database, intended as a resource for researchers studying the immune response to SARS-CoV-2, is where the repertoires were released. Samples were obtained from the ongoing ImmuneRACE study (first 160 participants) and from 1,254 subjects provided by 6 global collaborators. The sample metadata nearly always contained a de-identified subject ID, COVID-19 status, age in years and sex. HLA class I and class II types, where available, came from metadata supplied by the sample provider rather than from assay-based typing.

The collaborating institutions used their own protocols to collect whole blood in K2EDTA tubes. For TCRbeta analysis, collaborator samples were shipped as frozen whole blood, as isolated PBMCs, or as DNA extracted from either sample type. The immunoSEQ Assay, a bias-controlled multiplex PCR, was used to amplify TCRbeta CDR3 regions from genomic DNA. For the original study's pipeline: The number of nucleated cells in each sample was estimated by amplification of reference gene primers within the assay. To quantify the absolute abundance of each unique TCRbeta CDR3 rearrangement, sequence reads were collapsed and filtered. For each sample, productive Simpson clonality was calculated by taking the square root of Simpson's diversity index across productive rearrangements. TCRdb provides this immuneACCESS table in a form limited to in-frame rearrangements. Some clones are lacking; in checked studies, under half of them reflect an unresolved V gene, and why the rest are absent is not known. V and J calls and clone size are as listed in that table; D and trimming were resolved from the DNA. This sample is represented by 75,000 to 90,000 clones; about 90% of them were singletons. Roughly 1% of the sample is in the top ten clones.

Study-wide conclusions, independent of this receptor: The quantity of clinical and demographic metadata differed by source and by participant and was supplied without curation.

V and J are truncated by 0 bases and 10 bases respectively, leaving an intervening sequence of 13 bases. The germline V gene specifies MGHRA as CDR1 and YSYEKL as CDR2. Taken from cysteine to phenylalanine, the CDR3 has 13 residues. Only the CDR3 DNA is retained, 39 bases long and in frame from the first base. Sequences were obtained from peripheral blood. The chain is encoded by TRBV4-1 joined to TRBJ2-7, with a tentative D gene TRBD2 over 6 matching bases. This TCR derives from a woman in her forties or fifties in a cohort sampled during active COVID-19. The CDR3 region: CASSQEGVGGQYF. The nucleotide sequence is TGCGCCAGCAGCCAAGAAGGGGTCGGGGGACAGTACTTC.